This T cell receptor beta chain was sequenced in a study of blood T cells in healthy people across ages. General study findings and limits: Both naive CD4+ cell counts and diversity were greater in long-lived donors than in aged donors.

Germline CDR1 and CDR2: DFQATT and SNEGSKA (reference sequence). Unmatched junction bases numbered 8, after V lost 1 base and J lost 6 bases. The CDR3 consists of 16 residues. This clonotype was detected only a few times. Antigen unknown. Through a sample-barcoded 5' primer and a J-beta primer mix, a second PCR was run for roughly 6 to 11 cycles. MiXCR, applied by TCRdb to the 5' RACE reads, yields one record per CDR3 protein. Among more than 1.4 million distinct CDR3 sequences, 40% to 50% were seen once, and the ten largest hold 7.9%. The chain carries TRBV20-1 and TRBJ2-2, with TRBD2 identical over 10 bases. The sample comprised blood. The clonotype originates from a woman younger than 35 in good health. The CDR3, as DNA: TGCAGTGCTAGAGGTTCCCTAGCGGGAGTCTCCGGGGAGCTGTTTTTT. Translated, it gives CSARGSLAGVSGELFF.